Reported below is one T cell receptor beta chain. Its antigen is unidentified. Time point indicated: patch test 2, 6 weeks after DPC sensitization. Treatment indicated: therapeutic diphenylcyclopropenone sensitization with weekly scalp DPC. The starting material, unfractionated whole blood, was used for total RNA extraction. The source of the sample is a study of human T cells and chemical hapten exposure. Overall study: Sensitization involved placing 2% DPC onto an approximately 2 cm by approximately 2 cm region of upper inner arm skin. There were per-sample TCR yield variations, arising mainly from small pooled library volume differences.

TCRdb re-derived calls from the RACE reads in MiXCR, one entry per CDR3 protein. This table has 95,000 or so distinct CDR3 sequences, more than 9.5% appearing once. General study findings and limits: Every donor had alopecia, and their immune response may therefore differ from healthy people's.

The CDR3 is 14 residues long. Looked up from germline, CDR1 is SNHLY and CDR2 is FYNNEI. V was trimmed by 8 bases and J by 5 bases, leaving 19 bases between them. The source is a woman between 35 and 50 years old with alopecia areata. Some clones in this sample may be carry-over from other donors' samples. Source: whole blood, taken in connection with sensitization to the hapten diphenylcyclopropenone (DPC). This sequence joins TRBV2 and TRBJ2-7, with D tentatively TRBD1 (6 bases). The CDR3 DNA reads TGTGCCAGCCAGGCTGGGGGCGCGCGCGACGAGCAGTACTTC. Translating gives CASQAGGARDEQYF.